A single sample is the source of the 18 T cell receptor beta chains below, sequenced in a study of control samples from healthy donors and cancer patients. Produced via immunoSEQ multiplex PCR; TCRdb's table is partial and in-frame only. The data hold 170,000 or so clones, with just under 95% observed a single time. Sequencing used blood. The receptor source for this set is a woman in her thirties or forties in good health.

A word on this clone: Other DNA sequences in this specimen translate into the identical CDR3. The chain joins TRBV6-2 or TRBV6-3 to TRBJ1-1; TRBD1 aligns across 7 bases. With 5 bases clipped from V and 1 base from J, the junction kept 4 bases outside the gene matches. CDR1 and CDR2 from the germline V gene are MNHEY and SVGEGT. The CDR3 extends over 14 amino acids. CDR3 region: CASSRGQPNTEAFF. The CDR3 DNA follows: TGTGCCAGCAGTAGGGGACAGCCGAACACTGAAGCTTTCTTT.

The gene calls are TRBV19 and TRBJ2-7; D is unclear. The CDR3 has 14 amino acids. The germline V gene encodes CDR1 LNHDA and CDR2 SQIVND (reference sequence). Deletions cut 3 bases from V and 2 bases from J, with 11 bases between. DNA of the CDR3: TGTGCCAGTAGTATTGGCGACTTAACCTACGAGCAGTACTTC. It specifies CASSIGDLTYEQYF.

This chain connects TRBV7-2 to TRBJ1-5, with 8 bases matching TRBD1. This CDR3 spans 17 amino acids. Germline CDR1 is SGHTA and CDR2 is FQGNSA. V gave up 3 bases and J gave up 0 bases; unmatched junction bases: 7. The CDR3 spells CASSFPGTGYSNQPQHF. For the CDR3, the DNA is TGTGCCAGCAGCTTCCCCGGGACAGGCTATAGCAATCAGCCCCAGCATTTT.

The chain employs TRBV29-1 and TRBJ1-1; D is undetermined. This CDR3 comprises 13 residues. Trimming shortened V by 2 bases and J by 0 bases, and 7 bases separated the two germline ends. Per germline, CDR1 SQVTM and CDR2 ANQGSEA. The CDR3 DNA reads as TGCAGCGTTGAACCGCAGCTGAACACTGAAGCTTTCTTT. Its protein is CSVEPQLNTEAFF.

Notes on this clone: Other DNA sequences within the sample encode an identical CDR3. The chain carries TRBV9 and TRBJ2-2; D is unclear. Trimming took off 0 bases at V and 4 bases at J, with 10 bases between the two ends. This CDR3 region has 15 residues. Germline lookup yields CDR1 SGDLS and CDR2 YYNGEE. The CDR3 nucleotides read TGTGCCAGCAGCGTAGTTGGTCTTCCCACCGGGGAGCTGTTTTTT. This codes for CASSVVGLPTGELFF.

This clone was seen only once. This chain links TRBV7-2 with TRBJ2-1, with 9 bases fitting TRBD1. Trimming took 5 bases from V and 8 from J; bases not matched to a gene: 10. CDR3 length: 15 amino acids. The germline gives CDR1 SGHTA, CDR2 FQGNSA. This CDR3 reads CASSTSGDRVYEQFF. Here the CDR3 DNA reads TGTGCCAGCAGCACTTCCGGGGACAGGGTTTATGAGCAGTTCTTC.

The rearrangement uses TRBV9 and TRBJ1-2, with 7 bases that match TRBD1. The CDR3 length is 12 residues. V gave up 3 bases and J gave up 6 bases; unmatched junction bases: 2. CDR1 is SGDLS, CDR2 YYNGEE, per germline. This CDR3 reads CASSEQGNGYTF. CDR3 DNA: TGTGCCAGCAGCGAACAGGGGAATGGCTACACCTTC.

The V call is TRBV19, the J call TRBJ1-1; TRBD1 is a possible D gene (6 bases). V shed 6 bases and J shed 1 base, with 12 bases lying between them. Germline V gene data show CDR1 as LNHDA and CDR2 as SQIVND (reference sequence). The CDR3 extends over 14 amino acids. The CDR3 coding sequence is TGTGCCAGTAGCTCCATAGGGGGGAACACTGAAGCTTTCTTT. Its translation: CASSSIGGNTEAFF.

CDR3 DNA sequence: TGTGCCAGCAGCTTCGGGGCAAAGATAGACGTGGACACTGAAGCTTTCTTT. Encoded protein: CASSFGAKIDVDTEAFF. The chain combines TRBV11-3 with TRBJ1-1; a weak D match, TRBD1 (5 bases). With 3 bases removed from V and 3 bases from J, the gap between germline ends came to 20 bases. Germline V gives CDR1 SGHNT, CDR2 YENEEA. The CDR3 runs to 17 residues.

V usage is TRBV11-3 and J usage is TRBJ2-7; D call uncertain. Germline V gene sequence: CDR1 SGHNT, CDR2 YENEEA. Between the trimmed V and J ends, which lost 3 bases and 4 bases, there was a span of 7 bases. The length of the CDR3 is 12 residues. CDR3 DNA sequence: TGTGCCAGCAGCTTTTCCGGGTACGAGCAGTACTTC. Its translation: CASSFSGYEQYF.

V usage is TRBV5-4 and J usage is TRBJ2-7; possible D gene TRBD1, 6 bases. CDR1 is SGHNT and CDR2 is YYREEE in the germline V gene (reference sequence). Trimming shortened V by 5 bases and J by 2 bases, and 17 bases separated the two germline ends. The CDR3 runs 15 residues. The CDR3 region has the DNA TGTGCCAGCAGTGTACCGGGACACCGAACCTACGAGCAGTACTTC. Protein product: CASSVPGHRTYEQYF.

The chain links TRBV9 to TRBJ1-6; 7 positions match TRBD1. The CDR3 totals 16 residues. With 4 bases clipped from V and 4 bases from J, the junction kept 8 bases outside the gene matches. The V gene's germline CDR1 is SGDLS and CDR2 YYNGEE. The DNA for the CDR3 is TGTGCCAGCAGCCCCCGACAGGGTTCGTATAATTCACCCCTCCACTTT. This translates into CASSPRQGSYNSPLHF.

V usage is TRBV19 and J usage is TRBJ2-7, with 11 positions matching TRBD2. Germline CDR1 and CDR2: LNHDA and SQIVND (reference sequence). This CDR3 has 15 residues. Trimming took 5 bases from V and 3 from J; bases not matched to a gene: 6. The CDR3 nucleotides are TGTGCCAGTAGTGCACTAGCGGGGGCCCTCTACGAGCAGTACTTC. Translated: CASSALAGALYEQYF.

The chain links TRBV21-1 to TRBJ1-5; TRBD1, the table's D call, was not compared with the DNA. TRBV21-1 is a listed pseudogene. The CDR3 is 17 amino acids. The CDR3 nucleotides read TGTGCCAGCAGCACGAAATTTCGGGACAGGGGGTATCAGCCCCAGCATTTT. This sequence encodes CASSTKFRDRGYQPQHF.

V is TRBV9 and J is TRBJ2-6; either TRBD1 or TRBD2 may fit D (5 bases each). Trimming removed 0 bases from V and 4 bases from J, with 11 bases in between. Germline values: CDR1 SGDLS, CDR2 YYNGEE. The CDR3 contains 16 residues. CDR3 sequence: CASSVAAGRGANVLTF. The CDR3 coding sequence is TGTGCCAGCAGCGTAGCGGCAGGGAGAGGGGCCAACGTCCTGACTTTC.

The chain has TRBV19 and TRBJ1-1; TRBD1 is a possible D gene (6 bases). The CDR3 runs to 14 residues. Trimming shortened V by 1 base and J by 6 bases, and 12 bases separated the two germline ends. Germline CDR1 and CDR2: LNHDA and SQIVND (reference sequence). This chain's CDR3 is CASSIGAGVPEAFF. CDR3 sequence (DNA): TGTGCCAGTAGTATAGGGGCAGGGGTGCCTGAAGCTTTCTTT.

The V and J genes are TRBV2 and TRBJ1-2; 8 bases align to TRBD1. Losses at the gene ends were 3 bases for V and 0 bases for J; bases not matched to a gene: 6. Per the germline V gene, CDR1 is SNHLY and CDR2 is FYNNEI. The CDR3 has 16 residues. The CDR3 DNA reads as TGTGCCAGCAGTGATTTTTGGACAGGGTCTAACTATGGCTACACCTTC. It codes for CASSDFWTGSNYGYTF.

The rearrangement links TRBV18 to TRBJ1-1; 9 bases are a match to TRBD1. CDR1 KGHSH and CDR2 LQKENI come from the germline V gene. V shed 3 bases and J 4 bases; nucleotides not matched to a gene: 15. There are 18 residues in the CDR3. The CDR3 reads CASSPPSLGTGSGTEAFF. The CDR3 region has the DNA TGTGCCAGCTCACCGCCATCGCTCGGGACAGGGTCGGGCACTGAAGCTTTCTTT.